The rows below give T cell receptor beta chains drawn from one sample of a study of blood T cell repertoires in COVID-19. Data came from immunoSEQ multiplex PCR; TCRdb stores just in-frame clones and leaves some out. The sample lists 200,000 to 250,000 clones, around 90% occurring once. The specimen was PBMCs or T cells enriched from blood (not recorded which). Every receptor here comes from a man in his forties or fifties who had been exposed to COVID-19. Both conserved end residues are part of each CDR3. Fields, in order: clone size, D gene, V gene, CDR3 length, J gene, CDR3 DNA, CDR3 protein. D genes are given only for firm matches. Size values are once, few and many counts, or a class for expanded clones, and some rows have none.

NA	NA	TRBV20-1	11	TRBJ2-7	TGCAGTGCTAGCCGTGGCTTCGAGCAGTACTTC	CSASRGFEQYF
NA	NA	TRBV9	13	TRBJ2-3	TGTGCCAGCAGCGTACTCGGCACAGATACGCAGTATTTT	CASSVLGTDTQYF
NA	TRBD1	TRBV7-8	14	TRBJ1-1	TGTGCCAGCAGCTTAGACAGGGGGGACACTGAAGCTTTCTTT	CASSLDRGDTEAFF
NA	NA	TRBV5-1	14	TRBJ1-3	TGCGCCAGCAGCTTGGGGGAGATTGGAAACACCATATATTTT	CASSLGEIGNTIYF
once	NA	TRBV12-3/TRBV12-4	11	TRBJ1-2	TGTGCCAGCAGCCACAGGGTTGGCTACACCTTC	CASSHRVGYTF
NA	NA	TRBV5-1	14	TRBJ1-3	TGCGCCAGCAGCTTGGCAGGTGCTGGAAACACCATATATTTT	CASSLAGAGNTIYF
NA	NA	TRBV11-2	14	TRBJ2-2	TGTGCCAGCAGCCTAAGACAGTACACCGGGGAGCTGTTTTTT	CASSLRQYTGELFF
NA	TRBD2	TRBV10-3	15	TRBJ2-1	TGTGCCATCAGTGAGCGTTCTAGCGGGAGCAATGAGCAGTTCTTC	CAISERSSGSNEQFF
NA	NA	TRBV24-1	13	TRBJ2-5	TGTGCCACCAGTGATTTTAGTGGAGAGACCCAGTACTTC	CATSDFSGETQYF
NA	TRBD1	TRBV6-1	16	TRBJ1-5	TGTGCCAGCAGTGAATTACCGGGACAGCGACTTCAGCCCCAGCATTTT	CASSELPGQRLQPQHF
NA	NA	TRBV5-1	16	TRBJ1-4	TGCGCCAGCAGCCCTAGCCTCGGACAGATGACGGAAAAACTGTTTTTT	CASSPSLGQMTEKLFF
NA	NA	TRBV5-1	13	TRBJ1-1	TGCGCCAGCAGCCGGGCTGGGGGGGCTGAAGCTTTCTTT	CASSRAGGAEAFF
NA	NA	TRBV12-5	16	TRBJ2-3	TGTGCTAGTGGGGGGGCGGGCGAAGCTAGCACAGATACGCAGTATTTT	CASGGAGEASTDTQYF
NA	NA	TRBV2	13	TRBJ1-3	TGTGCCAGCAGTACAGGTGCTGGAAACACCATATATTTT	CASSTGAGNTIYF
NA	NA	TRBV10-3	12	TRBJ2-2	TGTGCCATCAGCCAGTACACCGGGGAGCTGTTTTTT	CAISQYTGELFF
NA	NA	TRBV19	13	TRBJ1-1	TGTGCCAGTAGCTACAGGGTGGATACTGAAGCTTTCTTT	CASSYRVDTEAFF
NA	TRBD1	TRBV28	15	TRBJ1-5	TGTGCCAGCAGATCTGCGGGACAGGTGGGTCAGCCCCAGCATTTT	CASRSAGQVGQPQHF
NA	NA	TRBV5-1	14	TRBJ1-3	TGCGCCAGCAGCCCGGTAACCACCAGAAACACCATATATTTT	CASSPVTTRNTIYF
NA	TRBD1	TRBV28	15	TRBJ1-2	TGTGCCAGCAGTCCCTCGGACAGGGAGGGCTATGGCTACACCTTC	CASSPSDREGYGYTF
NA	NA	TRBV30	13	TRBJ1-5	TGTGCCTGGAGTTTAACAGGGTCTCAGCCCCAGCATTTT	CAWSLTGSQPQHF
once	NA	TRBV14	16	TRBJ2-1	TGTGCCAGCAGCCAAGATTCAGGGGGGATTTACAATGAGCAGTTCTTC	CASSQDSGGIYNEQFF
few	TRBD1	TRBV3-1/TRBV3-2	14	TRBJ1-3	TGTGCCAGCAGCTACAGGGGAGCTGGAAACACCATATATTTT	CASSYRGAGNTIYF
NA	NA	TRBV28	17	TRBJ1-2	TGTGCCAGCAGTTTTTCGGGGTTGGGGGCAGGAGCGTATGGCTACACCTTC	CASSFSGLGAGAYGYTF
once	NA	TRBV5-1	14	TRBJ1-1	TGCGCCAGCAGCCCGGACACGATGAACACTGAAGCTTTCTTT	CASSPDTMNTEAFF
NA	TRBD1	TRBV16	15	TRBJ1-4	TGTGCCAGCAGCCACGGACAGGGGTTTAATGAAAAACTGTTTTTT	CASSHGQGFNEKLFF
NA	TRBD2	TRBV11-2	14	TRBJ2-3	TGTGCCAGCAGTCTAGCGGGAGTTACAGATACGCAGTATTTT	CASSLAGVTDTQYF
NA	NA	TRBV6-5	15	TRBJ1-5	TGTGCCAGTTACCTTACAGGGACGGGAACTCAGCCCCAGCATTTT	CASYLTGTGTQPQHF
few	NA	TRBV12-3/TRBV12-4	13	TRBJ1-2	TGTGCCAGCAGTCGCGGACAGTACTATGGCTACACCTTC	CASSRGQYYGYTF
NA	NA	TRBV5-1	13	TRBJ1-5	TGCGCCAGCAGTGAGGGAAGCAATCAGCCCCAGCATTTT	CASSEGSNQPQHF
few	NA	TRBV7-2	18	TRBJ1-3	TGTGCCAGCAGCTTAGTCGGGGGGCCGACCTTCTCTGGAAACACCATATATTTT	CASSLVGGPTFSGNTIYF
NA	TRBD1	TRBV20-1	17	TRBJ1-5	TGCAGTGCTAGTCTGGGACAGGGACGGGGACGCAATCAGCCCCAGCATTTT	CSASLGQGRGRNQPQHF
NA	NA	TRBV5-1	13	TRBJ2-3	TGCGCCAGCAGCACCGGGACTACAGATACGCAGTATTTT	CASSTGTTDTQYF
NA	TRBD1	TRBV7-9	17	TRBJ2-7	TGTGCCAGCAGTAGTAATCCGGGACAGATAAGCTCCTACGAGCAGTACTTC	CASSSNPGQISSYEQYF
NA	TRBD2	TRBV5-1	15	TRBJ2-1	TGCGCCAGCAGCGTGACTAGCGGGCACTACAATGAGCAGTTCTTC	CASSVTSGHYNEQFF
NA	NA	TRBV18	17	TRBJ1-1	TGTGCCAGCTCACCGAGTCCAGATTCGGGTTGGAACACTGAAGCTTTCTTT	CASSPSPDSGWNTEAFF
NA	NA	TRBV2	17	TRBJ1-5	TGTGCCAGCAGTGACCAGGGTAACGTGAGGAGCAATCAGCCCCAGCATTTT	CASSDQGNVRSNQPQHF
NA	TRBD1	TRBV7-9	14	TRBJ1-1	TGTGCCAGCAGCTTCGGACAGGCTGCGACTGAAGCTTTCTTT	CASSFGQAATEAFF
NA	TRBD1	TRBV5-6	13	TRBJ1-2	TGTGCCAGCACCCGGGGACAGGGCGGAGGCTACACCTTC	CASTRGQGGGYTF
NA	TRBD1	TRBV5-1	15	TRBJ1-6	TGCGCCAGCAGCGTGGGACAGGGGTCGTTTTCACCCCTCCACTTT	CASSVGQGSFSPLHF
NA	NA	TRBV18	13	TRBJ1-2	TGTGCCAGCTCACTACAGGATGACTATGGCTACACCTTC	CASSLQDDYGYTF
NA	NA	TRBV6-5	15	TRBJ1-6	TGTGCCAGCAGTTACGAGACAGATTATAATTCACCCCTCCACTTT	CASSYETDYNSPLHF
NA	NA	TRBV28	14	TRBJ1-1	TGTGCCAGCATCCTCCCGGGAGGGCCCGCTGAAGCTTTCTTT	CASILPGGPAEAFF
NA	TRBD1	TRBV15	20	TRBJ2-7	TGTGCCACCAGCAGCCCCAACCACCGACAGGGCACCTCGGAAAACTACGAGCAGTACTTC	CATSSPNHRQGTSENYEQYF
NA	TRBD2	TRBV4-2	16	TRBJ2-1	TGTGCCAGCAGCCTAGGGACTAGCGGGAGTCAGGGTGAGCAGTTCTTC	CASSLGTSGSQGEQFF
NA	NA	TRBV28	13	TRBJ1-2	TGTGCCAGCAACCCACAGGGAATGGGGGGCTACACCTTC	CASNPQGMGGYTF
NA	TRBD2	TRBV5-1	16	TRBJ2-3	TGCGCCAGCAGCTCTGGACTAGCGGAAAGCACAGATACGCAGTATTTT	CASSSGLAESTDTQYF
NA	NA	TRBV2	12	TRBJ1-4	TGTGCCACGCAATCCGACGGGGAAAAACTGTTTTTT	CATQSDGEKLFF
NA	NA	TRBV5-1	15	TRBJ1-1	TGCGCCAGCAGCATACCAGACACCCTGTTCACTGAAGCTTTCTTT	CASSIPDTLFTEAFF
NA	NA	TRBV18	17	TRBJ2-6	TGTGCCAGCTCACCCATCCTAGACGGCTCTGGGGCCAACGTCCTGACTTTC	CASSPILDGSGANVLTF
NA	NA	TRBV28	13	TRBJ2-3	TGTGCCAGCAGTTTATTGGCAGGGATAACGCAGTATTTT	CASSLLAGITQYF
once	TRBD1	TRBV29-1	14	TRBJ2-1	TGCAGCGTTGTGGACAGGGGGTCCTACAATGAGCAGTTCTTC	CSVVDRGSYNEQFF